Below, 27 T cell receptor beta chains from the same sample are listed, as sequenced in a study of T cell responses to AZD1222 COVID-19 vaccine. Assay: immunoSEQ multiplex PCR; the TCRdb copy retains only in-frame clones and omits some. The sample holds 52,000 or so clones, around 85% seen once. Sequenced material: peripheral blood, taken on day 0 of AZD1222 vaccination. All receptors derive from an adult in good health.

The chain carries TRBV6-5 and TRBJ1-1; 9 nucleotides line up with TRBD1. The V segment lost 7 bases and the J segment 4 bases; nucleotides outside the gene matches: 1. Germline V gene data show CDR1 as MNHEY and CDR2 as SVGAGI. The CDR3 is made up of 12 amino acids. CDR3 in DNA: TGTGCCAGCAAGACAGGGGGCACTGAAGCTTTCTTT. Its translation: CASKTGGTEAFF.

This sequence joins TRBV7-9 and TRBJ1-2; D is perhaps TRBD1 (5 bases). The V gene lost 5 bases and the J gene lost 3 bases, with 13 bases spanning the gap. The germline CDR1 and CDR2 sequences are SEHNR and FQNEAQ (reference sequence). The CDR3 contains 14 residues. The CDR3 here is CASSPGTEYYGYTF. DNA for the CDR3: TGTGCCAGCAGCCCCGGGACGGAATACTATGGCTACACCTTC.

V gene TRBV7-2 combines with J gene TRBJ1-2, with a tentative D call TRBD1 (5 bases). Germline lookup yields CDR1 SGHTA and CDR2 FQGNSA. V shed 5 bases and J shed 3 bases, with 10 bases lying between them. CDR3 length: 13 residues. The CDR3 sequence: CASSRGTDYGYTF. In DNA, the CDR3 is TGTGCCAGCAGCCGCGGGACGGACTATGGCTACACCTTC.

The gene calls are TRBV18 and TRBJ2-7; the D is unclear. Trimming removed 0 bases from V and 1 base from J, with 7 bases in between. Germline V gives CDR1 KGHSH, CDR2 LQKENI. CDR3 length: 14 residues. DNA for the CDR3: TGTGCCAGCTCACCACCGAGCCAGTCCTACGAGCAGTACTTC. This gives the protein CASSPPSQSYEQYF.

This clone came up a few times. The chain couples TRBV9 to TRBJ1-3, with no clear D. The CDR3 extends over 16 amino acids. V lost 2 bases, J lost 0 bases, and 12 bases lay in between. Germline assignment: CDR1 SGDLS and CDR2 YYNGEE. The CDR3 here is CASSVLDTSSGNTIYF. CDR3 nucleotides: TGTGCCAGCAGCGTCCTAGACACGAGCTCTGGAAACACCATATATTTT.

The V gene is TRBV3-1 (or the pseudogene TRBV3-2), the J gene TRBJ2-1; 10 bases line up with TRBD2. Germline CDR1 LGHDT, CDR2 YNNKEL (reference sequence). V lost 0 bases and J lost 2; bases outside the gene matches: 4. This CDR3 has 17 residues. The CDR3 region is CASSQETSGKTYNEQFF. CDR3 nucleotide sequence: TGTGCCAGCAGCCAAGAAACTAGCGGGAAAACCTACAATGAGCAGTTCTTC.

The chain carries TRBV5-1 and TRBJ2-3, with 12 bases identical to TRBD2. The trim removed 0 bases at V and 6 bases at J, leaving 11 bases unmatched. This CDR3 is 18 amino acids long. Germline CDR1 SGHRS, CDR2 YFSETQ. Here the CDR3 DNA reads TGCGCCAGCAGCTTGGAAGTCCTAGCGGGAGGGTCCACGGATACGCAGTATTTT. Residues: CASSLEVLAGGSTDTQYF.

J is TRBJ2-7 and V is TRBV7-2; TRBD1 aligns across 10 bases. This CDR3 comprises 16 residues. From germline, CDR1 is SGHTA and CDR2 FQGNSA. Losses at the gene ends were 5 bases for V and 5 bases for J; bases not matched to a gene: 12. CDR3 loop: CASSHLGGTGAHEQYF. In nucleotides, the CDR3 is TGTGCCAGCAGCCATTTAGGCGGGACAGGGGCCCACGAGCAGTACTTC.

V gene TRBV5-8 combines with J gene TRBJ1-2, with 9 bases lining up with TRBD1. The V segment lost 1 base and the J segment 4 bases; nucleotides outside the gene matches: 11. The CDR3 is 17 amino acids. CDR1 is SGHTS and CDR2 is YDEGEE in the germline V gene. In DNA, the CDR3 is TGTGCCAGCAGCTTGACAGGAAGTGGACAGGGGAGCTATGGCTACACCTTC. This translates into CASSLTGSGQGSYGYTF.

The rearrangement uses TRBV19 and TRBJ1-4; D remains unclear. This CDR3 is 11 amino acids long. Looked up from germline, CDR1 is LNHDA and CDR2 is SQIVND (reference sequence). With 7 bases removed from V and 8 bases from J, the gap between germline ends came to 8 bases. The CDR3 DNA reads TGTGCCAGTACCTTCGGAGAAAAACTGTTTTTT. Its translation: CASTFGEKLFF.

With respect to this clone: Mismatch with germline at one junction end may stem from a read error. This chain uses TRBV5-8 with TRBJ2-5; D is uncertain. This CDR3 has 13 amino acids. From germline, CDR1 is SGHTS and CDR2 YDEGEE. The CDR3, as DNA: TGTGCCAGCAGCAACACCCCCCAAGGGACCCAGTACTTC. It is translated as CASSNTPQGTQYF.

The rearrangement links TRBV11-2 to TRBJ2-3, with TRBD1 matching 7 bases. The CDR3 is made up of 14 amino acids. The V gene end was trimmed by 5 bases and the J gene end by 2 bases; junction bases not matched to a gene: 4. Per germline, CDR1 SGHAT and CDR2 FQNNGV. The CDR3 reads CASSLDRDTDTQYF. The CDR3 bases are TGTGCCAGCAGCCTTGACAGGGACACAGATACGCAGTATTTT.

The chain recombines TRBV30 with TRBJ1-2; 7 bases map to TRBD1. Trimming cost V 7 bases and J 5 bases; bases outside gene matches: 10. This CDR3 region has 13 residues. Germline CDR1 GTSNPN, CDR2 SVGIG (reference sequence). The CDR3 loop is CAYRDSDFYGYTF. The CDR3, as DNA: TGTGCCTACCGGGACAGTGACTTTTATGGCTACACCTTC.

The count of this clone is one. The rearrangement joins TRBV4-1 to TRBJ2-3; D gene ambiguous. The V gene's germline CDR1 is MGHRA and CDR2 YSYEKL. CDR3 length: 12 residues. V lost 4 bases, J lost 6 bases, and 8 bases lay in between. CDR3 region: CASSPLGDTQYF. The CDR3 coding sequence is TGCGCCAGCAGCCCCTTGGGTGATACGCAGTATTTT.

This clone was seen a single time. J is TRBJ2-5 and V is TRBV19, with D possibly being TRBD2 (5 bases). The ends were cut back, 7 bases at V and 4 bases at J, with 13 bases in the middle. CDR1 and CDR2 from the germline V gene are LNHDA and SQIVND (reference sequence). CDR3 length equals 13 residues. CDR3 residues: CASKEEGRETQYF. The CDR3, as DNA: TGTGCCAGTAAGGAGGAAGGGAGAGAGACCCAGTACTTC.

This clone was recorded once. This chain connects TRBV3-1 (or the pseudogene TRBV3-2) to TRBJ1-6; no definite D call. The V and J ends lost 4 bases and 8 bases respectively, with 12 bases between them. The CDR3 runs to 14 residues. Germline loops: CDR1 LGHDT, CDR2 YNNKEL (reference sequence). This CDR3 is CASSPDMRDSPLHF. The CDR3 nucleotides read TGTGCCAGCAGCCCCGACATGAGAGATTCACCCCTCCACTTT.

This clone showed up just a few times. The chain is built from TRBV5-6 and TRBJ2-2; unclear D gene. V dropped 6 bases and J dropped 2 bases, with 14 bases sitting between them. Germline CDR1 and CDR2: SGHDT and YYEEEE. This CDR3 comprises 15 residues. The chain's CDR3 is CASNMAGINTGELFF. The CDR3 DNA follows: TGTGCCAGCAACATGGCAGGAATTAACACCGGGGAGCTGTTTTTT. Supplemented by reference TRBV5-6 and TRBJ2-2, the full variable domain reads DAGVTQSPTHLIKTRGQQVTLRCSPKSGHDTVSWYQQALGQGPQFIFQYYEEEERQRGNFPDRFSGHQFPNYSSELNVNALLLGDSALYLCASNMAGINTGELFFGEGSRLTVL.

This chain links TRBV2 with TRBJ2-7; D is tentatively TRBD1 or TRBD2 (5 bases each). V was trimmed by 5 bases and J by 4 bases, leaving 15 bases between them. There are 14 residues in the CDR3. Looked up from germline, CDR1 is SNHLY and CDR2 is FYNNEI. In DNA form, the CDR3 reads TGTGCCAGCAGTACCGGGACGCCACCTTACGAGCAGTACTTC. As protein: CASSTGTPPYEQYF.

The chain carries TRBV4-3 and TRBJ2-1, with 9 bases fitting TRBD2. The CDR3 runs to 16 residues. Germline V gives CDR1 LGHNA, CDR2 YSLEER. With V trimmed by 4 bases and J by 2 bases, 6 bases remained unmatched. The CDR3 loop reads CASSRVAGDTYNEQFF. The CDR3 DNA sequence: TGCGCCAGCAGCCGAGTAGCGGGAGACACCTACAATGAGCAGTTCTTC.

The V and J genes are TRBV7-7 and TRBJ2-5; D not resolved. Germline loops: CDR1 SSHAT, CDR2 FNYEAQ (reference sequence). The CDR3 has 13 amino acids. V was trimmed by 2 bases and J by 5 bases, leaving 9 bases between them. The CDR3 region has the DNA TGTGCCAGCAGCTTATCCGCGGATGAGACCCAGTACTTC. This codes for CASSLSADETQYF. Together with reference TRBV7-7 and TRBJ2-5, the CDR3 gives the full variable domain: GAGVSQSPRYKVTKRGQDVTLRCDPISSHATLYWYQQALGQGPEFLTYFNYEAQPDKSGLPSDRFSAERPEGSISTLTIQRTEQRDSAMYRCASSLSADETQYFGPGTRLLVL.

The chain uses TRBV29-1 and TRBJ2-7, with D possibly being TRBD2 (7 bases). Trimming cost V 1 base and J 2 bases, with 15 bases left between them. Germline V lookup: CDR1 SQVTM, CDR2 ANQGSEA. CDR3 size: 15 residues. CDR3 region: CSVEGGGWAPYEQYF. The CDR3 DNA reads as TGCAGCGTTGAAGGGGGGGGCTGGGCTCCCTACGAGCAGTACTTC.

The CDR3 DNA reads TGCGCCAGCAGCTTGGGGGTCGGTAGCAATCAGCCCCAGCATTTT. It translates to CASSLGVGSNQPQHF. The chain combines TRBV5-1 with TRBJ1-5; D gene ambiguous. Germline CDR1 is SGHRS and CDR2 is YFSETQ. There are 15 residues in the CDR3. The V gene lost 0 bases and the J gene lost 0 bases, with 7 bases spanning the gap.

CDR3 sequence: CASSKGGVNEQYF. DNA of the CDR3: TGTGCCAGCAGCAAAGGAGGGGTCAACGAGCAGTACTTC. The chain is built from TRBV7-2 and TRBJ2-7; tentative D call: TRBD2 (6 bases). The CDR3 is made up of 13 amino acids. Trimming took 5 bases from V and 5 from J, leaving 13 bases between them. Looked up from germline, CDR1 is SGHTA and CDR2 is FQGNSA.

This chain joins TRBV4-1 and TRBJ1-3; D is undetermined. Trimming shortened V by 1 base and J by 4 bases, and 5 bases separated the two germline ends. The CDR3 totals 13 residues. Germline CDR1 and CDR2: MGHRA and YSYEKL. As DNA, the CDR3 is TGCGCCAGCAGCCAAGCAGTCGGAAACACCATATATTTT. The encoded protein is CASSQAVGNTIYF.

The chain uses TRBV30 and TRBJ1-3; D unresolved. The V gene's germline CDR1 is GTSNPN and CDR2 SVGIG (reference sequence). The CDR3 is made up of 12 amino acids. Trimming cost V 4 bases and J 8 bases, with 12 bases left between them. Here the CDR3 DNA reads TGTGCCTGGAAGGACTCCGGGGACACCATATATTTT. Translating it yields CAWKDSGDTIYF.

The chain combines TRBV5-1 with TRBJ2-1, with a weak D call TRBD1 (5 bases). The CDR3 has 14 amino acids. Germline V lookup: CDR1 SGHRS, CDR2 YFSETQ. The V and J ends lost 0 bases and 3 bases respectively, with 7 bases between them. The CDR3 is CASSLADSYNEQFF. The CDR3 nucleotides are TGCGCCAGCAGCTTGGCCGACAGCTACAATGAGCAGTTCTTC.

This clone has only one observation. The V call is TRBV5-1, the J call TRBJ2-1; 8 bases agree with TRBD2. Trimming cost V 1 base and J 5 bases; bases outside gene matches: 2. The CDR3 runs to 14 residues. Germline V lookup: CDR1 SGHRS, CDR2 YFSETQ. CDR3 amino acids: CASSLQLADNEQFF. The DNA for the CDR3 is TGCGCCAGCAGCTTGCAACTAGCGGACAATGAGCAGTTCTTC.